Sequencing of this T cell receptor (beta chain) was carried out in a study of cytomegalovirus exposure and HLA in healthy donors. Trimming cost V 1 base and J 13 bases, with 16 bases left between them. CDR3 size: 14 residues. CDR1 and CDR2 (germline): SEHNR, FQNEAQ (reference sequence). Study-level points and caveats: Another analysis was done later, and it associated 16,951 TCR beta sequences with HLA alleles at 0.05 false discovery rate. Based on reports, TCR beta sequences accurately predicted HLA-A and HLA-B alleles for most subjects.

It was with 60 Vbeta and 13 Jbeta primers that the PCR ran. How the authors handled the data: In a later analysis, roughly 11 million of 75 million to 90 million unique beta chains occurred in at least two donors. Sequencing was performed with immunoSEQ multiplex PCR; in TCRdb, only in-frame clones are kept and a portion is missing. V and J calls and clone size are copied from that table; D and trimming were computed from the DNA. The sample lists some 85,000 clones, roughly 80% seen once, with roughly 2.3% in the top ten. A word on this clone: The antigen is unknown.

Sequenced sample: PBMCs. The TCR originated in a woman in her forties or fifties in good health and CMV-seronegative. The chain links TRBV7-9 to TRBJ1-4; D is unclear. The CDR3 spells CASSLDDQRRGLFF. As DNA, the CDR3 is TGTGCCAGCAGCTTAGATGACCAACGCAGAGGACTGTTTTTT. The full variable domain, its missing parts supplied by reference TRBV7-9 and TRBJ1-4, is DTGVSQNPRHKITKRGQNVTFRCDPISEHNRLYWYRQTLGQGPEFLTYFQNEAQLEKSRLLSDRFSAERPKGSFSTLEIQRTEQGDSAMYLCASSLDDQRRGLFFGSGTQLSVL.